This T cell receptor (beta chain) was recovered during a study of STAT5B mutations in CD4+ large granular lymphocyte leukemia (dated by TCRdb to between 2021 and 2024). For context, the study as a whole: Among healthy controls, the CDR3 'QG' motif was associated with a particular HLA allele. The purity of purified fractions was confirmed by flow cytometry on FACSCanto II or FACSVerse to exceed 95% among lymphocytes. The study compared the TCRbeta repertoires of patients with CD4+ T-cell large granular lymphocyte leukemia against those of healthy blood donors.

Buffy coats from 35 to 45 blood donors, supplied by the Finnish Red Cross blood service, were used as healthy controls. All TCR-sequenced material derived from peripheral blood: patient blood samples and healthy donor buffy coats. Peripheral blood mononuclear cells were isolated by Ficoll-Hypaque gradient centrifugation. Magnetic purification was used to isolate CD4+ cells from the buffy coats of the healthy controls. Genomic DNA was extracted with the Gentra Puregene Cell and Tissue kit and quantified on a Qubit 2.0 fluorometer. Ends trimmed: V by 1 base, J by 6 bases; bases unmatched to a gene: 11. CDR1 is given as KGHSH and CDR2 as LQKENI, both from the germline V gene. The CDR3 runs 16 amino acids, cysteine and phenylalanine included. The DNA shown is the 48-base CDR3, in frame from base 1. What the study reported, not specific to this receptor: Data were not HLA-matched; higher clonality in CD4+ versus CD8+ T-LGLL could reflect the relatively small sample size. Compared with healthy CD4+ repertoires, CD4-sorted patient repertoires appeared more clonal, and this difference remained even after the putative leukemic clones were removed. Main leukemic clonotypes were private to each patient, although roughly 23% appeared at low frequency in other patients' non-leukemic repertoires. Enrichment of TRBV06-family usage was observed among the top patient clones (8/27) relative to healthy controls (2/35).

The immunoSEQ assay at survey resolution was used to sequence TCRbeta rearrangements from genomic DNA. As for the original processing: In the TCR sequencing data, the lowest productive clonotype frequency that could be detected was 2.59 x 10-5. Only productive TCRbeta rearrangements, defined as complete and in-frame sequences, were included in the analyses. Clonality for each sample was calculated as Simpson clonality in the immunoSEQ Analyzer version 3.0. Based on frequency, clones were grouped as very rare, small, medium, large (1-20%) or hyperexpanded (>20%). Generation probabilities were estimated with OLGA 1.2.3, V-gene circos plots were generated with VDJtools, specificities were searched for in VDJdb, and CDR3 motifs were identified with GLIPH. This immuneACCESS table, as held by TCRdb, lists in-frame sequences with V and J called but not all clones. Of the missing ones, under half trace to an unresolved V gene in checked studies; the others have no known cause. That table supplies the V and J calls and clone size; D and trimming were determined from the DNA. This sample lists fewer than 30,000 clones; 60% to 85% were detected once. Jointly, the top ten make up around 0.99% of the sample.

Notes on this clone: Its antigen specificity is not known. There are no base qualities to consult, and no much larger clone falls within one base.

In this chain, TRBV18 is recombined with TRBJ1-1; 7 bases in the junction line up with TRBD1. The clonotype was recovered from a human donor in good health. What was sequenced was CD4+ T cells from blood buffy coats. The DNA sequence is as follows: TGTGCCAGCTCACCACTGACGCCAGGGGGTAGCCCTGAAGCTTTCTTT. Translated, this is CASSPLTPGGSPEAFF.